This TCR beta chain was sequenced in a study of CD8 T cells in ankylosing spondylitis. Findings of the study overall: Reportedly, matched ankylosing spondylitis synovial fluid was significantly enriched for disease-linked clones. Earlier authors reported some of these motif variants in reactive arthritis synovial fluid and blood. There was a TCR beta motif, made of eight highly homologous variants, that appeared characteristic of ankylosing spondylitis blood.

In making TCR beta libraries, quantitative 5'-RACE with molecular barcodes was used. TCRdb reprocessed the 5' RACE reads with MiXCR, giving one entry per CDR3 protein. The repertoire holds about 460,000 distinct CDR3 sequences, with about 5.4% as singletons. This clonotype has ten or more counts. The target antigen is unknown. The CDR3 runs 14 residues. Germline V gene lookup returns CDR1 MNHEY and CDR2 SVGAGI. Trimming shortened V by 4 bases and J by 2 bases, and 11 bases separated the two germline ends. The sample taken for sequencing was blood, either unsorted or a sorted T cell fraction (not recorded which). The V and J genes are TRBV6-5 and TRBJ2-5; D is unresolved. This receptor was taken from a male donor with ankylosing spondylitis. The CDR3 DNA is TGTGCCAGCAGTTTGGTGGGTGTTCAAGAGACCCAGTACTTC. This gives the protein CASSLVGVQETQYF.